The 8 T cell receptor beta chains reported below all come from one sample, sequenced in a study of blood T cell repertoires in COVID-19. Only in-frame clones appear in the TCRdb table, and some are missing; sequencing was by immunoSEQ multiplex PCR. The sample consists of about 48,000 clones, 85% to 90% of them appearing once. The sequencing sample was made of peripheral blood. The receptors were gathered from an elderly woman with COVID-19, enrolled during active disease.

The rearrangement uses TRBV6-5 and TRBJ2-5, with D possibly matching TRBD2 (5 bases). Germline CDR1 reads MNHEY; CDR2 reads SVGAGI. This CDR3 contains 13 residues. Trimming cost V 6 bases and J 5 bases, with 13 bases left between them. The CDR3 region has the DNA TGTGCCAGCAGCCGGAAGCGAGGGGAGACCCAGTACTTC. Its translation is CASSRKRGETQYF.

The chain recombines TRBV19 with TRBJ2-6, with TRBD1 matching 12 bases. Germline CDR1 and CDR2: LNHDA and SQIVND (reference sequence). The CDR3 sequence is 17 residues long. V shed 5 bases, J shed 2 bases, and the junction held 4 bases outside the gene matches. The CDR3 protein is CASSPGQGAAGANVLTF. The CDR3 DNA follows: TGTGCCAGTAGTCCGGGACAGGGGGCGGCTGGGGCCAACGTCCTGACTTTC. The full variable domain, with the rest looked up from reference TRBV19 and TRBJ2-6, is DGGITQSPKYLFRKEGQNVTLSCEQNLNHDAMYWYRQDPGQGLRLIYYSQIVNDFQKGDIAEGYSVSREKKESFPLTVTSAQKNPTAFYLCASSPGQGAAGANVLTFGAGSRLTVL.

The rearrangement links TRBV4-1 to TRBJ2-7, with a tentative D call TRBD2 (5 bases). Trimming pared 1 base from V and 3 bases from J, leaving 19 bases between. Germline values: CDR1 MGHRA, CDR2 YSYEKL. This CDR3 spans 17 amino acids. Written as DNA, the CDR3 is TGCGCCAGCAGCCAAGGAACCCGCGACCCCCGGGGCTACGAGCAGTACTTC. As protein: CASSQGTRDPRGYEQYF.

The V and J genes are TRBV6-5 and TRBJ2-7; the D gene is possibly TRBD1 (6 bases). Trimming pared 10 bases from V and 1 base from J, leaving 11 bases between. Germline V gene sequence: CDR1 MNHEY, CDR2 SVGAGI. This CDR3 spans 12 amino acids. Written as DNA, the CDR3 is TGTGCCACCACTACAGGGTCCTACGAGCAGTACTTC. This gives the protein CATTTGSYEQYF.

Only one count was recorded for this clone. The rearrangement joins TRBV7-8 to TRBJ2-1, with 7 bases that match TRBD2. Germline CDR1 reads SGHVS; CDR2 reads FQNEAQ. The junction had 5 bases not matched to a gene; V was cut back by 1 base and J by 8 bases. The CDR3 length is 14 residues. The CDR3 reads CASSLGPAGDEQFF. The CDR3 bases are TGTGCCAGCAGCTTAGGTCCTGCGGGAGATGAGCAGTTCTTC. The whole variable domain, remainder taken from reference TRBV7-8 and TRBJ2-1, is GAGVSQSPRYKVAKRGQDVALRCDPISGHVSLFWYQQALGQGPEFLTYFQNEAQLDKSGLPSDRFFAERPEGSVSTLKIQRTQQEDSAVYLCASSLGPAGDEQFFGPGTRLTVL.

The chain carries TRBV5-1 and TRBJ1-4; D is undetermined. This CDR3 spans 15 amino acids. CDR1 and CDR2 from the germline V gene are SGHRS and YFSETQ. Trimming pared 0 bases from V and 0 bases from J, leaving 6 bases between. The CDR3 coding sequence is TGCGCCAGCAGCTTGGGGTCAGCAACTAATGAAAAACTGTTTTTT. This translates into CASSLGSATNEKLFF.

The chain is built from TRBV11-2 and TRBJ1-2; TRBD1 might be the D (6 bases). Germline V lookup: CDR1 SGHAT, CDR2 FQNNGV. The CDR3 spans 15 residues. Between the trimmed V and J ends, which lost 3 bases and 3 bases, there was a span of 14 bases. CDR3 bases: TGTGCCAGCAGCTTTGTGGGAACAGGGCACTATGGCTACACCTTC. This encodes CASSFVGTGHYGYTF.

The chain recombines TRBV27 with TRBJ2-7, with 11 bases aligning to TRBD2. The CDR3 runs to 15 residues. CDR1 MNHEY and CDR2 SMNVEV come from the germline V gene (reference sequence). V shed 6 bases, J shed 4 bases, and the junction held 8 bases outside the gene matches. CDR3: CASSGTSGRGYEQYF. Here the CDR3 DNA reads TGTGCCAGCAGCGGTACTAGCGGGAGAGGGTACGAGCAGTACTTC.